The clone carrying this T cell receptor beta chain was observed a few times. Per the original data handling: Cell counts per sample came from amplifying reference gene primers. TCRdb's copy holds only in-frame clones and misses some; the assay was immunoSEQ multiplex PCR. D and trimming come from the DNA, and the V and J calls and clone size come from that table. The table includes approximately 38,000 clones, roughly four fifths detected once. CDR1 and CDR2 (germline): MGHRA, YSYEKL. CDR3 length: 15 amino acids. The germline V and J ends were trimmed by 4 bases and 3 bases, with 13 bases remaining between them. This entry belongs to a study of blood T cell repertoires in COVID-19. Study overall: Material from acute and convalescent COVID-19 was sourced from the United States, Italy and Spain. Sample material is recorded as cDNA or gDNA derived from T cells, B-cell-depleted T cells, or PBMCs.

This receptor was identified in a human donor with acute or convalescent COVID-19. The donor label of this sample is uncertain. V usage is TRBV4-1 and J usage is TRBJ1-3, with TRBD1 as a possible D gene (6 bases). Sample: peripheral blood. The CDR3 reads CASSRENRDGNTIYF. The DNA for the CDR3 is TGCGCCAGCAGCCGAGAAAACAGGGATGGAAACACCATATATTTT.